The 6 T cell receptor beta chains below come from one sample, sequenced in a study of blood T cell repertoires in COVID-19. Using immunoSEQ multiplex PCR, the repertoire was profiled, and TCRdb retains in-frame clones only, with some absent. This repertoire shows some 74,000 clones, roughly 91% found once; its top ten account for 6.6%. Specimen: peripheral blood. The receptors come from a man over 45 with active COVID-19.

The genes are TRBV2 and TRBJ2-5; D remains ambiguous. Germline loops: CDR1 SNHLY, CDR2 FYNNEI. V gave up 4 bases and J gave up 1 base, with 7 bases separating them. This CDR3 has 13 residues. CDR3 sequence (DNA): TGTGCCAGCAGTGTTGGCTTCCAAGAGACCCAGTACTTC. This translates into CASSVGFQETQYF.

The chain employs TRBV6-5 and TRBJ2-4; the D gene is possibly TRBD1 (6 bases). The germline V gene has CDR1 MNHEY and CDR2 SVGAGI. The ends were cut back, 7 bases at V and 2 bases at J, with 12 bases in the middle. CDR3 length: 14 amino acids. CDR3 protein: CASTTGSTKNIQYF. Here the CDR3 DNA reads TGTGCCAGCACTACAGGGTCTACCAAAAACATTCAGTACTTC.

The V and J genes are TRBV6-5 and TRBJ2-7; 9 positions match TRBD1. The CDR3 covers 14 residues. V lost 4 bases to trimming and J lost 5 bases; unmatched junction nucleotides: 6. Germline V lookup: CDR1 MNHEY, CDR2 SVGAGI. The CDR3, as DNA: TGTGCCAGCAGTTTCGGACAGGGGACGCACGAGCAGTACTTC. This translates into CASSFGQGTHEQYF.

A few counts support this clone. At one boundary the junction diverges from the germline segment, which might be a read error. The chain uses TRBV7-7 and TRBJ1-1; D ambiguous. The CDR3 contains 13 residues. The germline gives CDR1 SSHAT, CDR2 FNYEAQ (reference sequence). CDR3 protein: CASSSTLGTEAFF. The CDR3 bases are TGTGCTAGCAGCTCAACCCTAGGAACTGAAGCTTTCTTT.

The chain has TRBV20-1 and TRBJ2-1; D not resolved. Germline V CDR1 and CDR2: DFQATT, SNEGSKA (reference sequence). The CDR3 runs to 11 residues. V was shortened by 0 bases and J by 9 bases, with 6 bases between the two germline ends. The CDR3 reads CSARDRSEQFF. CDR3 coding DNA: TGCAGTGCTAGAGATCGGAGTGAGCAGTTCTTC.

V usage is TRBV11-2 and J usage is TRBJ2-1, with TRBD2 matching 9 bases. After removal of 6 bases from V and 4 bases from J, the junction contained 7 bases not matched to a gene. Germline CDR1 is SGHAT and CDR2 is FQNNGV. The CDR3 is made up of 15 amino acids. Here the CDR3 reads CASSRPSGTYNEQFF. CDR3 DNA: TGTGCCAGCAGTCGCCCTAGCGGGACTTACAATGAGCAGTTCTTC.